This TCR beta chain was found in a study of blood T cell repertoires in COVID-19. The overall study: Sources were T cells, B-cell-depleted T cells, or PBMCs; the material itself was cDNA or gDNA.

The table came from immunoSEQ multiplex PCR; TCRdb's copy has only in-frame clones and leaves some out. This table holds about 410,000 clones, around nine tenths found once. The V end was cut by 6 bases, the J end by 8 bases, with 13 bases between. Germline V gene lookup returns CDR1 SGHDT and CDR2 YYEEEE. The CDR3 totals 12 residues. The chain joins TRBV5-6 to TRBJ2-3; TRBD1 is a possible D gene (6 bases). Sequencing was performed on peripheral blood. This sequence was found in a woman in her thirties or forties with COVID-19, enrolled during active disease. The CDR3 coding sequence is TGTGCCAGCAAACACAGGGAATTTACGCAGTATTTT. Residues: CASKHREFTQYF.